This TCR beta chain comes out of a study of T cells in localized non-small cell lung cancer. Notes on the study in general: Longer overall survival associated with higher blood T cell density; shorter survival with higher adjacent-lung clonality.

A remark on this clone: Its specificity is unknown.

Profiled with immunoSEQ multiplex PCR; TCRdb holds only in-frame clones, not every one. Found here are 5,500 or so clones, about three fifths of them singletons; the top ten hold around 4%. Germline CDR1 and CDR2: GTSNPN and SVGIG (reference sequence). V was clipped by 4 bases and J by 1 base, with 16 bases between them. This CDR3 contains 15 residues. This clonotype originated in a male donor older than 55 with stage I squamous cell lung carcinoma. The source material was lymph node tissue, sampled before any cancer treatment. The V call is TRBV30, the J call TRBJ1-1, with D uncertain. CDR3 bases: TGTGCCTGGACCCAAACCCTCGGAGGGAACACTGAAGCTTTCTTT. It is translated as CAWTQTLGGNTEAFF.